This TCR beta chain came from a study of blood T cell repertoires in COVID-19. Overall study: Spain, Italy and the United States supplied samples that represented acute and convalescent COVID-19. PBMCs, B-cell-depleted T cells, or T cells provided the cDNA or gDNA that made up the material.

Germline loops: CDR1 MNHEY, CDR2 SVGAGI. Germline trimming cut 0 bases from V and 2 bases from J; bases unmatched to any gene: 4. CDR3 length: 15 residues. Per the original methods: Amplification of reference gene primers provided the estimated nucleated cell counts. Clones were sequenced by immunoSEQ multiplex PCR, and TCRdb holds only the in-frame ones, with some missing. V and J calls and clone size are as listed in that table; D and trimming were resolved from the DNA. The sample shows some 290,000 clones, 86% of them seen only once. The material sequenced was peripheral blood. The sequence derives from a man aged 18 to 30 with active or convalescent COVID-19. The chain employs TRBV6-5 and TRBJ2-7; 7 bases align to TRBD2. CDR3 nucleotide sequence: TGTGCCAGCAGTTACTCGCTAGCGGCGACCTACGAGCAGTACTTC. Amino acids: CASSYSLAATYEQYF.